This TCR beta chain was documented in a study of neoadjuvant anti-PD-1 for oral cavity cancer. The repertoire was sequenced with immunoSEQ multiplex PCR; TCRdb's copy has only in-frame clones and lacks some. The table has roughly 25,000 clones, around a quarter seen once; the top ten hold 16%. General observations from the study: Only a few patients per response group were TCR-analyzed; validation needed.

Time point of the sample: after neoadjuvant nivolumab, at surgical resection. Patients had HPV-negative, locally advanced oral cavity squamous cell carcinoma. Turning to this clone: Antigen: not known.

This TCR came from a person between 40 and 79 years old with oral cavity squamous cell carcinoma. Sequencing was performed on tumor tissue, taken after nivolumab (anti-PD-1) treatment.

The CDR3 spells CASSKEEGYEQYF. CDR3 bases: TGTGCCAGCAGCAAAGAAGAGGGTTACGAGCAGTACTTC. V gene TRBV11-3 combines with J gene TRBJ2-7, with a tentative D call TRBD2 (5 bases). The V and J ends lost 5 bases and 4 bases respectively, with 12 bases between them. The length of the CDR3 is 13 residues. Germline-derived CDR1 and CDR2 are SGHNT and YENEEA.